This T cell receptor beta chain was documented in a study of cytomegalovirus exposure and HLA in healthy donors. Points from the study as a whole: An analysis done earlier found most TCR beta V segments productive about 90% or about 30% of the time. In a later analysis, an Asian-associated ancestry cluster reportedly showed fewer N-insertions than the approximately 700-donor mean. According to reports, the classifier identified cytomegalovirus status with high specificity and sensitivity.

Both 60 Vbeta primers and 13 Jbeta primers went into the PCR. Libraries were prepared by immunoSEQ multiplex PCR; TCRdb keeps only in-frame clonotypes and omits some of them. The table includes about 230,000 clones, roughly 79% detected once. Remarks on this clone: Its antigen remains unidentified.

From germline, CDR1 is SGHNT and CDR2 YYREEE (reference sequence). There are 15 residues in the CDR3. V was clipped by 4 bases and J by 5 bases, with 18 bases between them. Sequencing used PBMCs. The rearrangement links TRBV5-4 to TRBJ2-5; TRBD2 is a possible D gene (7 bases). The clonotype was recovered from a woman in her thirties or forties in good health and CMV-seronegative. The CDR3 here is CASSREVGGRETQYF. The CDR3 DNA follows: TGTGCCAGCAGCCGGGAGGTCGGGGGGCGGGAGACCCAGTACTTC.